The rows below give T cell receptor beta chains drawn from one sample of a study of blood T cells in healthy people across ages. One entry per CDR3 protein results from TCRdb running MiXCR on the 5' RACE reads. The repertoire includes approximately 580,000 distinct CDR3 sequences, under 30% of them detected once, and under 9% sits in the top ten. This sample was also put to use in a study of T cells of mothers and their children.

The specimen sequenced was blood. The receptors were sampled from a boy under 18 in good health. Both conserved end residues are part of each CDR3. Each record gives: CDR3 DNA, CDR3 protein, D gene, V gene, J gene, clone size. D genes are given only for firm matches. Some rows mark clone size as missing; the rest say once, few, many or name a class of expanded clone.

TGTGCCAGCAGCCAAGGCGACAGACAAGAGACCCAGTACTTC,CASSQGDRQETQYF,.,TRBV4-2,TRBJ2-5,.
TGTGCCAGCACCACATTCGGCAGTCCGGGGGAGCTGTTTTTT,CASTTFGSPGELFF,.,TRBV6-5,TRBJ2-2,.
TGTGCCATCAGTGAGTCGAGCACAGATACGCAGTATTTT,CAISESSTDTQYF,.,TRBV10-3,TRBJ2-3,.
TGTGCCAGCAGGGGTGGGTGGGACACAGATACGCAGTATTTT,CASRGGWDTDTQYF,.,TRBV28,TRBJ2-3,few
TGTGCCAGCAGCTTGGGGGACTCAGGCTCCTACGAGCAGTACTTC,CASSLGDSGSYEQYF,.,TRBV7-9,TRBJ2-7,few
TGCAGTGCTAGAGATCAACAGGGCACTTCGTGGGAGACCCAGTACTTC,CSARDQQGTSWETQYF,.,TRBV20-1,TRBJ2-5,few
TGTGCCAGCATGACTAGCTGGGGGGCAGATACGCAGTATTTT,CASMTSWGADTQYF,TRBD2,TRBV7-2,TRBJ2-3,.
TGTGCCAGCAGCTTAGCGGGGGCCCGGGGTGGTGGGCAGTTCTTC,CASSLAGARGGGQFF,.,TRBV7-2,TRBJ2-1,.
TGTGCCAGCAGTTTCAGGGGTGGAAATGACGAGCAGTACTTC,CASSFRGGNDEQYF,.,TRBV28,TRBJ2-7,.
TGTGCCAGCAGCTCGTTTGGGGGTGATAGTGAAAAACTGTTTTTT,CASSSFGGDSEKLFF,.,TRBV5-6,TRBJ1-4,few
TGTGCCAGCAGCTTAGGGTCCGGGTGGAGGAATCAGCCCCAGCATTTT,CASSLGSGWRNQPQHF,.,TRBV7-2,TRBJ1-5,.
TGTGCCAGCATAGACAGACCTACCTACAATGAGCAGTTCTTC,CASIDRPTYNEQFF,.,TRBV7-9,TRBJ2-1,.
TGTGCCAGCAGCTTCGGACAGGAGCCGTACAATGAGCAGTTCTTC,CASSFGQEPYNEQFF,TRBD1,TRBV5-6,TRBJ2-1,few
TGTGCCAGCAGCCGAATTCCGGGACAGCAAGAGACCCAGTACTTC,CASSRIPGQQETQYF,TRBD1,TRBV5-6,TRBJ2-5,.
TGTGCCAGCACACGAGCAGGGCAGAACACTGAAGCTTTCTTT,CASTRAGQNTEAFF,.,TRBV12-3/TRBV12-4,TRBJ1-1,.
TGTGCCAGCAGCCCCCCCGGAAGAGGTGAGCAGTTCTTC,CASSPPGRGEQFF,.,TRBV13,TRBJ2-1,.
TGTGCCAGCAGCTTAGCCCCTTCTAGGGCCGGTGGAAACACCATATATTTT,CASSLAPSRAGGNTIYF,.,TRBV7-8,TRBJ1-3,.
TGCGCCAGCAGCCAGCGCCAGTTGAGGGCAGATACGCAGTATTTT,CASSQRQLRADTQYF,.,TRBV4-3,TRBJ2-3,.
TGTGCCAGCAGCTTAGTCCCCGGAAGCACAGATACGCAGTATTTT,CASSLVPGSTDTQYF,.,TRBV7-2,TRBJ2-3,few
TGTGCCAGCAGCCTCGACACGGTGCGCGAAGCTTTCTTT,CASSLDTVREAFF,.,TRBV14,TRBJ1-1,.
TGCAGTGCCCCCCTCAAGGGTCGGAGCAATCAGCCCCAGCATTTT,CSAPLKGRSNQPQHF,.,TRBV20-1,TRBJ1-5,.
TGCAGTGCTAGAGGTTCATCTAGCGGTCAAGAGACCCAGTACTTC,CSARGSSSGQETQYF,TRBD2,TRBV20-1,TRBJ2-5,many
TGCAGCGTTGTGAGTGGTACCTACGAGCAGTACTTC,CSVVSGTYEQYF,.,TRBV29-1,TRBJ2-7,few
TGTGCCAGCAGCTTAGCAATCCTGGGGAATGAGCAGTTCTTC,CASSLAILGNEQFF,.,TRBV7-9,TRBJ2-1,.
TGTGCCAGCAGCAGTGTTTGGGGACTAGCGGGCGTTGGATGGGATACGCAGTATTTT,CASSSVWGLAGVGWDTQYF,TRBD2,TRBV7-2,TRBJ2-3,few
TGTGCCAGCAGCGCAGGGGGCGCGGGTGAAAAACTGTTTTTT,CASSAGGAGEKLFF,TRBD1,TRBV5-6,TRBJ1-4,.
TGTGCCAGCAGTCCCCTCGGGGCAGTTGGGACCCAGTACTTC,CASSPLGAVGTQYF,.,TRBV6-6,TRBJ2-5,many
TGTGCCAGCAGCTCCTCATTCGGGTCCTACGAGCAGTACTTC,CASSSSFGSYEQYF,.,TRBV5-4,TRBJ2-7,few
TGCGCCAGCAGCCTGATGGGACTGGGGGGCTATGGCTACACCTTC,CASSLMGLGGYGYTF,.,TRBV5-1,TRBJ1-2,.
TGTGCCTGGAGTCCCGTTGGGGCCAACTATGGCTACACCTTC,CAWSPVGANYGYTF,.,TRBV30,TRBJ1-2,few
TGTGCCAGCAGCTCTAGACTAGCCGGTGAGCAGTTCTTC,CASSSRLAGEQFF,TRBD2,TRBV28,TRBJ2-1,few
TGTGCCAGCAGCCCAACCGACGGAGCTGGGGCCAACGTCCTGACTTTC,CASSPTDGAGANVLTF,.,TRBV7-6,TRBJ2-6,few